What follows are 20 T cell receptor beta chains derived from one specimen sequenced in a study of cytomegalovirus exposure and HLA in healthy donors. Primers included in the PCR were 60 Vbeta and 13 Jbeta primers. Profiling relied on immunoSEQ multiplex PCR, and the TCRdb table lists in-frame clones only, not all of them. Among some 150,000 clones listed, 65% to 85% were seen once. Sequencing input: PBMCs. The receptors were sampled from a male donor in good health and CMV-seronegative.

This sequence joins TRBV2 and TRBJ2-4, with TRBD1 matching over 8 bases. CDR3 size: 16 residues. In germline, CDR1 is SNHLY, CDR2 FYNNEI. Trimming removed 4 bases from V and 11 bases from J; junction bases left unmatched: 16. The CDR3 DNA follows: TGTGCCAGCAGTGCACAGGGGGTTAAGGGGGCCGGTGTTCAGTACTTC. Protein product: CASSAQGVKGAGVQYF.

This chain uses TRBV2 with TRBJ2-7, with 8 bases that match TRBD2. Trimming cost V 8 bases and J 0 bases; bases outside gene matches: 9. CDR1 is SNHLY and CDR2 is FYNNEI in the germline V gene. This CDR3 contains 15 residues. The CDR3 here is CASALISGDSYEQYF. The CDR3 DNA is TGTGCCAGCGCTCTGATTAGCGGGGACTCCTACGAGCAGTACTTC.

The sample holds a few counts of this clone. The gene calls are TRBV19 and TRBJ2-1; D unresolved. The CDR3 is made up of 14 amino acids. Germline V gene lookup returns CDR1 LNHDA and CDR2 SQIVND (reference sequence). V was pared by 3 bases and J by 3 bases, with 9 bases between. Here the CDR3 reads CASSMSTDYNEQFF. CDR3 bases: TGTGCCAGTAGTATGTCCACAGACTACAATGAGCAGTTCTTC.

V gene TRBV27 combines with J gene TRBJ2-3; 10 positions match TRBD1. Trimming cost V 0 bases and J 6 bases; bases outside gene matches: 3. The CDR3 runs to 15 residues. CDR1 is MNHEY and CDR2 is SMNVEV in the germline V gene (reference sequence). In nucleotides, the CDR3 is TGTGCCAGCAGTTTATCGGCGGACAGGGGGGATACGCAGTATTTT. Protein product: CASSLSADRGDTQYF.

This clone was seen a handful of times. V is TRBV2 and J is TRBJ1-2; TRBD1 might be the D (5 bases). CDR3 size: 13 residues. V gave up 7 bases and J gave up 5 bases, with 14 bases separating them. Germline CDR1 is SNHLY and CDR2 is FYNNEI. DNA for the CDR3: TGTGCCAGCATCGAGGACGGGGGGTATGGCTACACCTTC. Its translation is CASIEDGGYGYTF.

V and J are TRBV18 and TRBJ1-4, with 8 bases lining up with TRBD1. Germline-derived CDR1 and CDR2 are KGHSH and LQKENI. The CDR3 has 15 amino acids. With 1 base clipped from V and 6 bases from J, the junction kept 4 bases outside the gene matches. CDR3 protein: CASSPQQGEDEKLFF. CDR3 DNA: TGTGCCAGCTCACCACAACAGGGGGAGGATGAAAAACTGTTTTTT.

The rearrangement uses TRBV5-6 and TRBJ2-3; weak D call: TRBD2 (6 bases). Deletions cut 0 bases from V and 6 bases from J, with 14 bases between. Germline-derived CDR1 and CDR2 are SGHDT and YYEEEE. The CDR3 sequence is 15 residues long. The CDR3 DNA reads TGTGCCAGCAGCTTGGAGGGAGGCCCGTCCGATACGCAGTATTTT. Translating it yields CASSLEGGPSDTQYF.

V and J are TRBV7-3 and TRBJ1-3; 8 nucleotides match TRBD1. V was clipped by 5 bases and J by 1 base; unmatched bases: 19. CDR3 length: 20 residues. Germline-derived CDR1 and CDR2 are SGHTA and FQGTGA. The CDR3, as DNA: TGTGCCAGCAGCCTACCGAAAATATCGGACAGGGCTAAATCTGGAAACACCATATATTTT. Its translation is CASSLPKISDRAKSGNTIYF.

The chain recombines TRBV6-6 with TRBJ1-4; 10 bases line up with TRBD1. This CDR3 region has 14 residues. Unmatched junction bases numbered 4, after V lost 4 bases and J lost 8 bases. In germline, CDR1 is MNHNY, CDR2 SVGAGI (reference sequence). The CDR3: CASSLGQGDEKLFF. Written as DNA, the CDR3 is TGTGCCAGCAGTTTAGGACAGGGGGACGAAAAACTGTTTTTT.

CDR3 bases: TGCAGCGTTGGTGGGGCGGGGGGCACGGATGAGCAGTTCTTC. This encodes CSVGGAGGTDEQFF. The gene calls are TRBV29-1 and TRBJ2-1, with 8 bases aligning to TRBD2. CDR1 and CDR2 (germline): SQVTM, ANQGSEA. The CDR3 consists of 14 residues. V gave up 4 bases and J gave up 8 bases; unmatched junction bases: 10.

The chain has TRBV27 and TRBJ2-5; 12 bases match TRBD2. The germline V gene encodes CDR1 MNHEY and CDR2 SMNVEV (reference sequence). The CDR3 loop spans 16 amino acids. The ends lost 3 bases at V and 4 bases at J; junction bases unmatched: 6. The CDR3 region is CASSLSSGRARETQYF. The CDR3 DNA reads TGTGCCAGCAGTTTGTCTAGCGGGAGGGCCCGAGAGACCCAGTACTTC.

The rearrangement links TRBV19 to TRBJ2-7, with a possible D match to TRBD1 (5 bases). Per germline, CDR1 LNHDA and CDR2 SQIVND (reference sequence). V gave up 1 base and J gave up 5 bases, with 15 bases separating them. The CDR3 runs 15 residues. The CDR3 DNA reads TGTGCCAGTAGTATAGCGGGCAGGGTACTCCACGAGCAGTACTTC. It codes for CASSIAGRVLHEQYF.

This rearrangement joins TRBV28 to TRBJ2-7, with D perhaps matching TRBD2 (5 bases). V was pared by 1 base and J by 3 bases, with 10 bases between. The CDR3 sequence is 14 residues long. CDR1 is MDHEN, CDR2 SYDVKM, per germline. DNA of the CDR3: TGTGCCAGCAGTTTATCCTCGACTAACTACGAGCAGTACTTC. Residues: CASSLSSTNYEQYF.

This rearrangement joins TRBV29-1 to TRBJ1-1, with TRBD1 as a possible D gene (6 bases). CDR1 and CDR2 (germline): SQVTM, ANQGSEA. V was clipped by 7 bases and J by 4 bases, with 19 bases between them. The CDR3 spans 14 residues. CDR3 coding DNA: TGCAGCGACCTCCAGGGGCCAGGGAGCACTGAAGCTTTCTTT. Residues: CSDLQGPGSTEAFF. The complete variable domain, with remaining parts taken from reference TRBV29-1 and TRBJ1-1, reads SAVISQKPSRDICQRGTSLTIQCQVDSQVTMMFWYRQQPGQSLTLIATANQGSEATYESGFVIDKFPISRPNLTFSTLTVSNMSPEDSSIYLCSDLQGPGSTEAFFGQGTRLTVV.

This chain uses TRBV20-1 with TRBJ1-1; D not certain. The CDR3 spans 11 residues. V lost 3 bases and J 4 bases, leaving 6 bases between the germline ends. CDR1 is DFQATT, CDR2 SNEGSKA, per germline (reference sequence). CDR3 nucleotide sequence: TGCAGTGCTAGTAGAGGCACTGAAGCTTTCTTT. This codes for CSASRGTEAFF.

The chain couples TRBV28 to TRBJ2-7; D may be TRBD1 (8 bases). This CDR3 spans 18 amino acids. V dropped 6 bases and J dropped 2 bases, with 26 bases sitting between them. Germline V lookup: CDR1 MDHEN, CDR2 SYDVKM. The CDR3 here is CASSYMPPTGGGTYEQYF. In DNA, the CDR3 is TGTGCCAGCAGCTATATGCCCCCAACAGGGGGAGGGACCTACGAGCAGTACTTC.

This clone was detected only a few times. The chain uses TRBV6-1 and TRBJ2-3, with 9 bases that match TRBD1. The CDR3 covers 16 residues. J lost 1 base, V lost 4 bases, and 6 bases had no gene match. Per germline, CDR1 MNHNS and CDR2 SASEGT. The CDR3 loop reads CASSGPGQGGTDTQYF. CDR3 coding DNA: TGTGCCAGCAGTGGACCGGGACAGGGCGGCACAGATACGCAGTATTTT.

As to this clone: The conserved phenylalanine or tryptophan is not found at the CDR3 terminus, so this likely reflects a read error. CDR3 amino acids: CASIYSGGRHTEAFL. CDR3 in DNA: TGTGCCAGCATTTACTCCGGGGGGAGGCACACTGAAGCTTTCCTT. This chain links TRBV28 with TRBJ1-1; a weak D match, TRBD1 (5 bases). The ends were cut back, 7 bases at V and 3 bases at J, with 18 bases in the middle. CDR1 and CDR2 from the germline V gene are MDHEN and SYDVKM. The CDR3 length is 15 residues.

The J gene is TRBJ2-7, the V gene TRBV29-1, with 10 bases matching TRBD2. The germline gives CDR1 SQVTM, CDR2 ANQGSEA. The V and J ends lost 6 bases and 0 bases, in that order; junction bases with no gene match: 5. This CDR3 is built from 14 residues. The CDR3 loop is CSVQGLATSYEQYF. CDR3 nucleotides: TGCAGCGTACAGGGACTAGCGACCTCCTACGAGCAGTACTTC.

The chain recombines TRBV7-4 with TRBJ2-1; possibly TRBD2 for D (5 bases). V shed 5 bases and J shed 3 bases, with 20 bases lying between them. There are 17 residues in the CDR3. The V gene's germline CDR1 is SGHVT and CDR2 SQSDAQ. The DNA of the CDR3 is TGTGCCAGCAGCCCTGGGCCGGTAGAGGGAGTCTACAATGAGCAGTTCTTC. Protein product: CASSPGPVEGVYNEQFF.